The 14 T cell receptor beta chains reported below all come from one sample, sequenced in a study of blood T cell repertoires in COVID-19. Using immunoSEQ multiplex PCR, the repertoire was profiled, and TCRdb retains in-frame clones only, with some absent. Of fewer than 300,000 clones listed, around 84% are singletons. The sample was PBMCs or T cells enriched from blood (not recorded which). These TCRs come from a woman aged 45 to 65 who had recovered from COVID-19.

This chain joins TRBV5-1 and TRBJ1-6, with 7 bases identical to TRBD1. Germline V gene data show CDR1 as SGHRS and CDR2 as YFSETQ. The CDR3 length is 15 residues. Trimming removed 5 bases from V and 8 bases from J; junction bases left unmatched: 10. This CDR3 reads CASSRPQGTDSPLHF. The CDR3 region has the DNA TGCGCCAGCAGTCGCCCACAGGGGACGGATTCACCCCTCCACTTT.

This clone was observed a single time. The V and J genes are TRBV19 and TRBJ2-7, with 8 bases that match TRBD2. Germline loops: CDR1 LNHDA, CDR2 SQIVND (reference sequence). J lost 3 bases, V lost 8 bases, and 6 bases had no gene match. The CDR3 consists of 13 residues. The CDR3 DNA sequence: TGTGCCAGTGCGAACGGGACTAGCTACGAGCAGTACTTC. This translates into CASANGTSYEQYF.

The CDR3 spells CASSLLAGRNLGDNEQFF. The CDR3 DNA is TGTGCCAGCAGTTTGCTAGCGGGGAGAAACCTCGGAGACAATGAGCAGTTCTTC. V and J are TRBV28 and TRBJ2-1; 9 nucleotides agree with TRBD2. Germline V gene sequence: CDR1 MDHEN, CDR2 SYDVKM. The CDR3 is 18 amino acids. Trimming cost V 3 bases and J 5 bases; bases outside gene matches: 14. Full variable domain (outside the CDR3, taken from reference TRBV28 and TRBJ2-1): DVKVTQSSRYLVKRTGEKVFLECVQDMDHENMFWYRQDPGLGLRLIYFSYDVKMKEKGDIPEGYSVSREKKERFSLILESASTNQTSMYLCASSLLAGRNLGDNEQFFGPGTRLTVL.

The V call is TRBV27, the J call TRBJ1-2; maybe TRBD1 (6 bases). Germline CDR1 is MNHEY and CDR2 is SMNVEV (reference sequence). The CDR3 spans 15 residues. With 6 bases removed from V and 4 bases from J, the gap between germline ends came to 18 bases. CDR3 loop: CASRGRGSRGYGYTF. As DNA, the CDR3 is TGTGCCAGCAGGGGAAGGGGGAGTAGGGGCTATGGCTACACCTTC.

This clone showed up just a few times. The V call is TRBV19, the J call TRBJ1-1; possible D gene TRBD1, 5 bases. Trimming removed 7 bases at V and 7 bases at J, with 19 bases between. Germline V gives CDR1 LNHDA, CDR2 SQIVND (reference sequence). This CDR3 is built from 14 residues. CDR3 coding DNA: TGTGCCAGTACCCCGGGACTGATGGCTGGTGAAGCTTTCTTT. This sequence encodes CASTPGLMAGEAFF.

The rearrangement joins TRBV10-3 to TRBJ2-7; 10 positions agree with TRBD1. CDR3 size: 14 residues. Germline lookup yields CDR1 ENHRY and CDR2 SYGVKD. With 2 bases clipped from V and 7 bases from J, the junction kept 5 bases outside the gene matches. The CDR3 is CAISERRDRGEQYF. The CDR3 DNA follows: TGTGCCATCAGTGAGCGGCGGGACAGGGGTGAGCAGTACTTC.

The J gene is TRBJ1-2, the V gene TRBV19, with D perhaps TRBD1 (6 bases). Trimming pared 7 bases from V and 3 bases from J, leaving 18 bases between. This CDR3 contains 15 residues. CDR1 is LNHDA and CDR2 is SQIVND in the germline V gene (reference sequence). CDR3 sequence (DNA): TGTGCCAGTAAGTCAGGGGCACGGGCCTACTATGGCTACACCTTC. It encodes CASKSGARAYYGYTF. Full variable domain (missing parts from reference TRBV19 and TRBJ1-2): DGGITQSPKYLFRKEGQNVTLSCEQNLNHDAMYWYRQDPGQGLRLIYYSQIVNDFQKGDIAEGYSVSREKKESFPLTVTSAQKNPTAFYLCASKSGARAYYGYTFGSGTRLTVV.

The chain joins TRBV6-1 to TRBJ1-6; no clear D. CDR3 length: 14 residues. V was shortened by 0 bases and J by 14 bases, with 14 bases between the two germline ends. CDR1 and CDR2 from the germline V gene are MNHNS and SASEGT. DNA of the CDR3: TGTGCCAGCAGTGAAGCAAATGAAGACTGGGCCCTCCACTTT. Its protein product is CASSEANEDWALHF.

The chain has TRBV7-2 and TRBJ2-3; 7 bases line up with TRBD1. CDR1 is SGHTA, CDR2 FQGNSA, per germline. The CDR3 is 18 residues long. Germline trimming cut 4 bases from V and 2 bases from J; bases unmatched to any gene: 15. CDR3 DNA: TGTGCCAGCAGCTCTAGGGGGCGAGGGGCGGCTTCCACAGATACGCAGTATTTT. This gives the protein CASSSRGRGAASTDTQYF.

Details on this clone: Different DNA sequences within this sample yield the same CDR3. The chain is built from TRBV14 and TRBJ2-7, with TRBD1 matching 10 bases. The CDR3 extends over 14 amino acids. Per the germline V gene, CDR1 is SGHDN and CDR2 is FVKESK. V shed 4 bases, J shed 13 bases, and the junction held 13 bases outside the gene matches. This CDR3 is CASSLSGGTGARYF. The CDR3 nucleotides are TGTGCCAGCAGCCTTTCCGGCGGGACAGGGGCCCGTTACTTC.

The rearrangement joins TRBV4-2 to TRBJ2-7; 7 bases map to TRBD1. V shed 0 bases and J 5 bases; nucleotides not matched to a gene: 4. Germline V CDR1 and CDR2: LGHNA, YNFKEQ. The CDR3 covers 14 residues. The CDR3 spells CASSQDITGDEQYF. The CDR3 region has the DNA TGTGCCAGCAGCCAAGATATTACAGGGGACGAGCAGTACTTC.

In DNA form, the CDR3 reads TGTGCCAGCAGCCCCCCCGACAGGATGAACACTGAAGCTTTCTTT. Translating it yields CASSPPDRMNTEAFF. The chain is built from TRBV11-2 and TRBJ1-1; TRBD1 is a possible D gene (6 bases). This CDR3 spans 15 amino acids. Trimming stripped 5 bases from V and 0 bases from J, with 13 bases between. Germline V gene data show CDR1 as SGHAT and CDR2 as FQNNGV.

This sequence joins TRBV6-2 or TRBV6-3 and TRBJ1-1; TRBD1 agrees at 8 bases. The V gene's germline CDR1 is MNHEY and CDR2 SVGEGT. This CDR3 is built from 14 residues. The V segment lost 5 bases and the J segment 4 bases; nucleotides outside the gene matches: 6. The CDR3 is CASSLDREGTEAFF. CDR3 bases: TGTGCCAGCAGTCTGGACAGGGAGGGCACTGAAGCTTTCTTT.

A note on this clone: A junction end diverges from the germline sequence, so it may reflect a read error. This chain links TRBV2 with TRBJ1-4; D gene uncertain. The CDR3 spans 14 residues. Germline lookup yields CDR1 SNHLY and CDR2 FYNNEI. In nucleotides, the CDR3 is TGTGCCACCAGTCTGACTGGAATTAGTGAAAAACTGTTTTTT. It translates to CATSLTGISEKLFF.